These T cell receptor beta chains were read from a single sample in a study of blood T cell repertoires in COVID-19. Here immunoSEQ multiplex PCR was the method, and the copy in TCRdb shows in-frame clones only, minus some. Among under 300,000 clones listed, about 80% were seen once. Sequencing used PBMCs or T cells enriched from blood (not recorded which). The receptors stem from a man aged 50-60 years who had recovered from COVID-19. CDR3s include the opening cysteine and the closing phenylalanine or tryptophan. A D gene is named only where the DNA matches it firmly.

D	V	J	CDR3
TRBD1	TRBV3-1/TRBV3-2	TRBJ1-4	CASSPGTANEKLFF
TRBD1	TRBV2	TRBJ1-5	CASSEDRGNQPQHF
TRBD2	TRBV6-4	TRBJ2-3	CASSKAGGTDTQYF
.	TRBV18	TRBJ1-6	CASSLGGTQNSPLHF
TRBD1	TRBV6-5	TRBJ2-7	CASSYPSTGGFYEQYF
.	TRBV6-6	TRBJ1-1	CASSPSDTPLNTEAFF
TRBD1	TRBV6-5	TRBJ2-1	CASSWDRAYEQFF
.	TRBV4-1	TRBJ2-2	CASSQRGSRPTNTGELFF
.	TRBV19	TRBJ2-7	CASSITLSYEQYF
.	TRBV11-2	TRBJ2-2	CASSLERGGELFF
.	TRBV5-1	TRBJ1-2	CASSRLAGDAYGYTF
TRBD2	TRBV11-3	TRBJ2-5	CASSLGRLAGGPQETQYF
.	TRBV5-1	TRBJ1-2	CASSVLPGDGYTF
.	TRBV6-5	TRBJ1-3	CASESSGNTIYF
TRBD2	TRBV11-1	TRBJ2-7	CASSTSGGTYEQYF
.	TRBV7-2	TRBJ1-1	CASSLGGRQNTEAFF
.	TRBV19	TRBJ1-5	CASALTGGNQPQHF
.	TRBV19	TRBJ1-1	CASSLHQGTEAFF
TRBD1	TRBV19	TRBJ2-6	CASSIVGQGLSGANVLTF
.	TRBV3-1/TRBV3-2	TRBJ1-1	CASSQVDRGTAFF
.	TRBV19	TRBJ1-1	CASSIVQGTGEAFF
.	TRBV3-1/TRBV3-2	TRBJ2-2	CASTKNTGELFF
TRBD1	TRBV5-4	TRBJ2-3	CASSLNTGGFFTDTQYF
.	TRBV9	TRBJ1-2	CASSVVRAMGNGYTF
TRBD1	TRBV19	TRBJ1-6	CASSQPGQGDPLHF
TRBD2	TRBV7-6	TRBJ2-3	CASTTRRAGGPSEDTQYF
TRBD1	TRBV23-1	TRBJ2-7	CASSQLTGGREQYF
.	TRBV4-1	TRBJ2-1	CASSQVAAGMVPQSSYNEQFF
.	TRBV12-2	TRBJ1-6	CASRLARGESSYNSPLHF
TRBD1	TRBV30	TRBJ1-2	CAWRDRGQNYGYTF
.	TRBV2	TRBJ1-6	CASSTGNSPLHF
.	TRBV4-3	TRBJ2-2	CASSQVLNTGELFF
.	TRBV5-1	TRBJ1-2	CASSLDLDSIYGYTF
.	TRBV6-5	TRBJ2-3	CASRAWTDVADTQYF
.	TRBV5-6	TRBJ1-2	CASSLAGENYGYTF
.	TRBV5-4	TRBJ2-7	CASSGQGTYEQYF
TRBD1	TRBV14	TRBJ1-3	CASSHIGQGRAGNTIYF
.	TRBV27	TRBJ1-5	CASSPGGFNQPQHF
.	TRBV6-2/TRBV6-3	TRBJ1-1	CASSPLVPGTEAFF
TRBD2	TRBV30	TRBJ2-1	CAWTTSGGPYNEQFF
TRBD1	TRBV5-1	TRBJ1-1	CASSSSGGVLNTEAFF
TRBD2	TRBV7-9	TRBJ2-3	CASSLKGTSGSTDTQYF
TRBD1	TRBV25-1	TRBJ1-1	CASSEWDRGDETAEAFF
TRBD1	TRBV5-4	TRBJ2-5	CASSQDRSETQYF
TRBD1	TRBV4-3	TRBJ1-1	CASSRGQGNTEAFF
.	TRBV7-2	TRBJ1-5	CASSLTPGQPQHF
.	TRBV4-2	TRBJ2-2	CASSQDRGTGELFF
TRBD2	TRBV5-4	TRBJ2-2	CASSSGLAGGPTGELFF
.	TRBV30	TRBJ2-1	CAWSSSSRNEQFF
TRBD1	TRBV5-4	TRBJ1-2	CASSEQGANYGYTF
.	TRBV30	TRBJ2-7	CAWTGQPTSHEQYF
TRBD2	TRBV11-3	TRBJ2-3	CASSLYSSLAGGTDTQYF